This T cell receptor (beta chain) emerged from a study of blood T cell repertoires in COVID-19. Study-wide context: Acute and convalescent COVID-19 samples came from the United States, Italy and Spain. T cells, B-cell-depleted T cells, or PBMCs supplied cDNA or gDNA.

Original methodology: Amplifying reference gene primers gave estimates of nucleated cell counts. The data were produced by immunoSEQ multiplex PCR, yet TCRdb's version contains in-frame clones alone and is incomplete. That table is the source of V, J and clone size, and D and trimming were worked out from the DNA. The sample has about 130,000 clones, more than 70% seen once. Seattle cases were enrolled at active infection and followed longitudinally. This CDR3 comprises 16 residues. Germline values: CDR1 LNHDA, CDR2 SQIVND (reference sequence). V was shortened by 4 bases and J by 2 bases, with 15 bases between the two germline ends.

Sequencing input: peripheral blood. J is TRBJ1-5 and V is TRBV19, with D possibly being TRBD1 (5 bases). The TCR comes from an elderly woman with COVID-19, enrolled during active disease. CDR3: CASSRGHPGGNQPQHF. The CDR3 nucleotides are TGTGCCAGTAGTAGAGGCCACCCGGGGGGCAATCAGCCCCAGCATTTT.